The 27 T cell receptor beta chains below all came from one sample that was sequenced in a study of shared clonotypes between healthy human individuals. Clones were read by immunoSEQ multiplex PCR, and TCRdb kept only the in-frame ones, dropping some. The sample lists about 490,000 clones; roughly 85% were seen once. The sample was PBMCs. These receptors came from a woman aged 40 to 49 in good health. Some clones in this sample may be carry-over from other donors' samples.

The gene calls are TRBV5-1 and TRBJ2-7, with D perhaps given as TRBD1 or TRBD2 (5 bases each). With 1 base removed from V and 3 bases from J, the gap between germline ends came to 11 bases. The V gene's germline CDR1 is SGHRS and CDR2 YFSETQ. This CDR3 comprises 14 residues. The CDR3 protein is CASSLFGGNYEQYF. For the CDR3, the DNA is TGCGCCAGCAGCTTGTTTGGGGGAAACTACGAGCAGTACTTC.

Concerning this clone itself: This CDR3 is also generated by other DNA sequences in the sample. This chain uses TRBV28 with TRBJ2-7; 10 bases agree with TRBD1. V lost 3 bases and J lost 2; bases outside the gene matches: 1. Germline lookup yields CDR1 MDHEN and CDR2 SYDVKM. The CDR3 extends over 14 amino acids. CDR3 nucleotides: TGTGCCAGCAGTTTCGGGACAGGGGCCTACGAGCAGTACTTC. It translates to CASSFGTGAYEQYF.

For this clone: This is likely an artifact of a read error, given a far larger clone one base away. The CDR3 DNA sequence: TGTGCCAGCATCTCAACAGGGGGAAAACTGTTTTTT. Amino acid sequence: CASISTGGKLFF. This rearrangement joins TRBV2 to TRBJ1-4; 8 nucleotides agree with TRBD1. Germline CDR1 and CDR2: SNHLY and FYNNEI. The CDR3 is 12 amino acids. V lost 7 bases and J lost 10; bases outside the gene matches: 5.

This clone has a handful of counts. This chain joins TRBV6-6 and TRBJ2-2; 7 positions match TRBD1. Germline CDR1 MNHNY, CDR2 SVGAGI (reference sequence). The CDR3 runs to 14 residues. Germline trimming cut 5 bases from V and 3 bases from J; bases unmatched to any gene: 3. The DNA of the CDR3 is TGTGCCAGCAGTGCCGGGACAGACACCGGGGAGCTGTTTTTT. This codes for CASSAGTDTGELFF.

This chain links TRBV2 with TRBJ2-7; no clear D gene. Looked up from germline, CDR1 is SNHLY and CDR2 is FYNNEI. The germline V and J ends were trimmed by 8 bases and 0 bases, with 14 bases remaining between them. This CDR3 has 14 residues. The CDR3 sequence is CASPSGSSSYEQYF. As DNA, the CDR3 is TGTGCCAGCCCCTCCGGGTCTAGCTCCTACGAGCAGTACTTC.

CDR3 DNA sequence: TGTGCCTGGAGTCCCAGCGGGAGGGCCCGGGAGACCCAGTACTTC. Translation: CAWSPSGRARETQYF. This rearrangement joins TRBV30 to TRBJ2-5; 10 bases are shared with TRBD2. The CDR3 is 15 amino acids. CDR1 and CDR2 (germline): GTSNPN, SVGIG (reference sequence). Unmatched junction bases numbered 8, after V lost 2 bases and J lost 5 bases.

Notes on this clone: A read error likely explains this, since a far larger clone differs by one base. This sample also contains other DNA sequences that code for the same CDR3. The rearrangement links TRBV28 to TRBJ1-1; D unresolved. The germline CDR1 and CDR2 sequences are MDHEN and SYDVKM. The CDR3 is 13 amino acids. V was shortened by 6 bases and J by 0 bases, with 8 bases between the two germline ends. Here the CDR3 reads CASSLGVNTEAFF. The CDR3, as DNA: TGTGCCAGCAGCTTGGGTGTGAACACTGAAGCTTTCTTT.

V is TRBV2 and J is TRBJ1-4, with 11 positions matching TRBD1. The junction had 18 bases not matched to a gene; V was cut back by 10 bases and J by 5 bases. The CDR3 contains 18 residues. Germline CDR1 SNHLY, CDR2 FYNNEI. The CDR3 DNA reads TGTGCCACCCCGTTACCGGGACAGGGGGAAAGGGGAAATGAAAAACTGTTTTTT. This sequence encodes CATPLPGQGERGNEKLFF.

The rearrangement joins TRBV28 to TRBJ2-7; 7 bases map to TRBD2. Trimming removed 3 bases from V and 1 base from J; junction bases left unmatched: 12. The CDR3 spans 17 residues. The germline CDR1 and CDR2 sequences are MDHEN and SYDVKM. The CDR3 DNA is TGTGCCAGCAGTTTCCCCCCCGGGGGGAAGCTTTCCTACGAGCAGTACTTC. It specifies CASSFPPGGKLSYEQYF.

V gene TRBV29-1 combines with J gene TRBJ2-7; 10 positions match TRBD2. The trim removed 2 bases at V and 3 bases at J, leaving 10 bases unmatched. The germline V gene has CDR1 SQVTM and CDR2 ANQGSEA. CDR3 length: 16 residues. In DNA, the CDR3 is TGCAGCGTTGAATTCGTGGTACTAGCGGGAAACTACGAGCAGTACTTC. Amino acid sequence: CSVEFVVLAGNYEQYF.

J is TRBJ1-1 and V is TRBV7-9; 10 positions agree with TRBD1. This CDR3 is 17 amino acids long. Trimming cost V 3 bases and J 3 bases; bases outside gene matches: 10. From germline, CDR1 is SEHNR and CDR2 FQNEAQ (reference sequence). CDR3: CASSFPRTGGVDTEAFF. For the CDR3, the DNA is TGTGCCAGCAGCTTCCCCAGGACAGGGGGAGTAGACACTGAAGCTTTCTTT.

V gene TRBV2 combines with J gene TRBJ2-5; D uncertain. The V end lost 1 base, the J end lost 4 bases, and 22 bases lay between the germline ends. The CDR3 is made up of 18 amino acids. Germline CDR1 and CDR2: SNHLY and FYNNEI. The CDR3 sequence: CASSEGKSTGPAAETQYF. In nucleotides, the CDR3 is TGTGCCAGCAGTGAAGGAAAGAGTACCGGCCCGGCGGCAGAGACCCAGTACTTC.

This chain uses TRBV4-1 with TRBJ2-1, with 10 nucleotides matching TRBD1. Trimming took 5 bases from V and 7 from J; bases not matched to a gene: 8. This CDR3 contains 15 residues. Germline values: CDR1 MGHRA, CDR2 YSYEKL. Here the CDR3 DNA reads TGCGCCAGCAGCAGGACCGGGACAGGGGAAAATGAGCAGTTCTTC. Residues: CASSRTGTGENEQFF.

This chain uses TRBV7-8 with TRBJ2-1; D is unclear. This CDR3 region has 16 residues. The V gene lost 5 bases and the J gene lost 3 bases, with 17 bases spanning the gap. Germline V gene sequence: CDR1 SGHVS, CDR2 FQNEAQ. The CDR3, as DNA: TGTGCCAGCAGCATCGACCTCGGACGCCTCTACAATGAGCAGTTCTTC. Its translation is CASSIDLGRLYNEQFF.

The CDR3 DNA reads as TGTGCCAGCAGTCCGCCGGGCTTTGGAAACACCATATATTTT. Protein sequence: CASSPPGFGNTIYF. The chain is built from TRBV14 and TRBJ1-3; no reliable D call. Trimming removed 6 bases from V and 3 bases from J, with 12 bases in between. The germline V gene has CDR1 SGHDN and CDR2 FVKESK. The CDR3 consists of 14 residues.

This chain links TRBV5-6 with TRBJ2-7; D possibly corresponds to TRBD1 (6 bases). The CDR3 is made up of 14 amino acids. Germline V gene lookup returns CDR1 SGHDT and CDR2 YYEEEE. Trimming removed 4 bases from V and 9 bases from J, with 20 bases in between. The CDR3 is CASSREQGFRGQYF. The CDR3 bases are TGTGCCAGCAGCAGAGAACAGGGTTTTAGGGGGCAGTACTTC. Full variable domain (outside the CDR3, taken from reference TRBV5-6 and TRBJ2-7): DAGVTQSPTHLIKTRGQQVTLRCSPKSGHDTVSWYQQALGQGPQFIFQYYEEEERQRGNFPDRFSGHQFPNYSSELNVNALLLGDSALYLCASSREQGFRGQYFGPGTRLTVT.

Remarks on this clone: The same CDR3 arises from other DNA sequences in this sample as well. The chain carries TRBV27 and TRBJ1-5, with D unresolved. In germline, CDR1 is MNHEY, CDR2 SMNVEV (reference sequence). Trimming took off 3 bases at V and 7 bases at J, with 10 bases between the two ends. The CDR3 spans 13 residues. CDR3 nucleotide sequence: TGTGCCAGCAGTTTTTCGGGTGTACAGCCCCAGCATTTT. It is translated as CASSFSGVQPQHF.

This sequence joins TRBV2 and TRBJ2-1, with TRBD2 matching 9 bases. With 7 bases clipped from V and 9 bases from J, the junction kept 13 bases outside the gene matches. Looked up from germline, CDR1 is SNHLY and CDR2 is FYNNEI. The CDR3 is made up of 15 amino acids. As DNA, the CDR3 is TGTGCCAGCAAGTTCGGTAGCGGGAGTTATGGTGAGCAGTTCTTC. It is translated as CASKFGSGSYGEQFF.

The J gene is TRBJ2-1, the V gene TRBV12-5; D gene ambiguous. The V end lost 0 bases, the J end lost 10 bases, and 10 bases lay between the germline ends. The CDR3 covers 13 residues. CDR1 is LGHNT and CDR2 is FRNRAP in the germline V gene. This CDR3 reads CASGLVMGAEQFF. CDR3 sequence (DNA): TGTGCTAGTGGTTTGGTTATGGGTGCAGAGCAGTTCTTC.

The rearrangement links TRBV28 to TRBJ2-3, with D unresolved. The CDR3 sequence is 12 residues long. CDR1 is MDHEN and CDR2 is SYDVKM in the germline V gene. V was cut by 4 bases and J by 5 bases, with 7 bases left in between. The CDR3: CASSYEVDTQYF. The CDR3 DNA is TGTGCCAGCAGTTACGAAGTAGATACGCAGTATTTT.

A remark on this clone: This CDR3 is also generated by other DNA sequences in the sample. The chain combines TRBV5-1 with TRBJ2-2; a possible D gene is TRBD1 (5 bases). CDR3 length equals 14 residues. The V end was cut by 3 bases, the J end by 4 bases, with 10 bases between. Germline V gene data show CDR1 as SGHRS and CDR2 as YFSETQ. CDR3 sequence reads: CASSSQGGTGELFF. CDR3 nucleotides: TGCGCCAGCAGCTCGCAGGGCGGCACCGGGGAGCTGTTTTTT.

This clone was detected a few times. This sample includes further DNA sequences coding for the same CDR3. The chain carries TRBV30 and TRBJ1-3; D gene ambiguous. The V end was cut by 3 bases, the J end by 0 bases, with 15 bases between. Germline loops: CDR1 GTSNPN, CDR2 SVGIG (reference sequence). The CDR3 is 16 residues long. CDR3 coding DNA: TGTGCCTGGAGCCCCGGACTGTTGAGCTCTGGAAACACCATATATTTT. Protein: CAWSPGLLSSGNTIYF.

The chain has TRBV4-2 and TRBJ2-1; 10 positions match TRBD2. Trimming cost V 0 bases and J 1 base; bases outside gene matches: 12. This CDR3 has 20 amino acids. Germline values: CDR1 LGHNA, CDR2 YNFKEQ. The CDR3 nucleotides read TGTGCCAGCAGCCAAGATATAGGAGCGGGAGGGCTCATTTCCTACAATGAGCAGTTCTTC. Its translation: CASSQDIGAGGLISYNEQFF.

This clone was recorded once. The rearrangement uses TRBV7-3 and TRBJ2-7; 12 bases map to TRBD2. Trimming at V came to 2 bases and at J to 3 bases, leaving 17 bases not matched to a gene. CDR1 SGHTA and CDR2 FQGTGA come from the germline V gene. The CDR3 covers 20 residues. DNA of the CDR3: TGTGCCAGCAGCTTATTCCGGATACTAGCGGGAGGCGGACCTTACTACGAGCAGTACTTC. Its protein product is CASSLFRILAGGGPYYEQYF.

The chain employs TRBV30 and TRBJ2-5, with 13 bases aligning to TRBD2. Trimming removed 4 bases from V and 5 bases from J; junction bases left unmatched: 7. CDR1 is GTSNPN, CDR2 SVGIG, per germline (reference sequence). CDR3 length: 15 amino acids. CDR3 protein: CAWTSGLAGFETQYF. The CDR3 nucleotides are TGTGCCTGGACTTCGGGACTAGCGGGATTTGAGACCCAGTACTTC.

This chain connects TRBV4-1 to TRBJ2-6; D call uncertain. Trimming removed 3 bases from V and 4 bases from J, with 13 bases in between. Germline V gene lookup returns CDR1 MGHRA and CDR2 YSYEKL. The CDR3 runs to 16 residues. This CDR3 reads CASSHPGRSGANVLTF. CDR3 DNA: TGCGCCAGCAGCCATCCCGGCAGATCCGGGGCCAACGTCCTGACTTTC.

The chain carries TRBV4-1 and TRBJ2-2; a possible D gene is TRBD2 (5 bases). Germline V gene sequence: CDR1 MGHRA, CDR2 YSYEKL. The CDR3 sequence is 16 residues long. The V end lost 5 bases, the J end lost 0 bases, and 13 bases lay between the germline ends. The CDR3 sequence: CASSSPGKTNTGELFF. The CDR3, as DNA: TGCGCCAGCAGCTCTCCGGGAAAAACGAACACCGGGGAGCTGTTTTTT.